This T cell receptor (beta chain) emerged from a study of human T cells and chemical hapten exposure. The CDR3 runs to 13 residues. Deletions cut 1 base from V and 4 bases from J, with 8 bases between. CDR1 is SGHDN, CDR2 FVKESK, per germline. This clonotype showed up many times. Described time point: patch test 1, 2 weeks after DPC sensitization. Indicated treatment: therapeutic diphenylcyclopropenone sensitization with weekly scalp DPC. Each CDR3 protein gets one entry after TCRdb re-called the RACE reads with MiXCR. The repertoire includes about 90,000 distinct CDR3 sequences, about 11% of them detected once, and 2% to 2.5% sits in the top ten.

This specimen consisted of whole blood, obtained in connection with sensitization to the hapten diphenylcyclopropenone (DPC). The chain joins TRBV14 to TRBJ2-7; D remains unclear. The sequence came from a man in his forties or fifties with alopecia areata. Some clones in this sample may be carry-over from other donors' samples. The CDR3 coding sequence is TGTGCCAGCAGCCAAGTAAGTGGGTACGAGCAGTACGTC. This codes for CASSQVSGYEQYV.